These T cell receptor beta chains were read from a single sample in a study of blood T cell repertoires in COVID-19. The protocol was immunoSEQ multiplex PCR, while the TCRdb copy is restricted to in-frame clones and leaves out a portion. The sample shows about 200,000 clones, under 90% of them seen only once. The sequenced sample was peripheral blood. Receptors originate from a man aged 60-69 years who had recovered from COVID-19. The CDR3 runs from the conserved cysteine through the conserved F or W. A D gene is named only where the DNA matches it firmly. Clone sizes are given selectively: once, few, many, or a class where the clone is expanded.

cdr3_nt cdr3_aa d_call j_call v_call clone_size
TGTGCCAGCAGCTTGAACAGTTTCCCGAACACTGAAGCTTTCTTT CASSLNSFPNTEAFF . TRBJ1-1 TRBV5-6 few
TGCGCCAGCAGCTTGGGTCGGGGGTCATCCACAGATACGCAGTATTTT CASSLGRGSSTDTQYF . TRBJ2-3 TRBV5-1 .
TGTGCCAGCAGCACGGCTGGAAACACCATATATTTT CASSTAGNTIYF . TRBJ1-3 TRBV7-9 .
TGTGCCAGCAGCTTCAGGGCAGGGGGAGGTCAAAACATTCAGTACTTC CASSFRAGGGQNIQYF . TRBJ2-4 TRBV5-4 .
TGTGCCAGCAGTTTATCGTCCAGGGGGCTTTCAACTAATGAAAAACTGTTTTTT CASSLSSRGLSTNEKLFF TRBD1 TRBJ1-4 TRBV27 .
TGTGCCAGCAGATCGCCGGCGGGGGGGTCGTGGAATGAGCAGTTCTTC CASRSPAGGSWNEQFF TRBD2 TRBJ2-1 TRBV5-4 .
TGTGCCAGTCTTCCCCGGGGAGGGCGGGACACCGGGGAGCTGTTTTTT CASLPRGGRDTGELFF . TRBJ2-2 TRBV21-1 .
TGTGCCAGCAGCTACAGGGGAAACTCACCCCTCCACTTT CASSYRGNSPLHF TRBD1 TRBJ1-6 TRBV3-1/TRBV3-2 .
TGTGCCAGCAGTTGGTCAGGTCAAGAGACCCAGTACTTC CASSWSGQETQYF . TRBJ2-5 TRBV6-5 .
TGTGCCAGCAGATTCACAGGGGCCTATGGCTACACCTTC CASRFTGAYGYTF TRBD1 TRBJ1-2 TRBV6-5 .
TGTGCCAGCAGCTTATCAGCCGGGGGTGATGGGGTGTCACCCGGAGTGGACGGTGAAGCTTTCTTT CASSLSAGGDGVSPGVDGEAFF . TRBJ1-1 TRBV7-6 .
TGTGCCAGCAGCCTTGCGGGGGGAACACCCGAAAAACTGTTTTTT CASSLAGGTPEKLFF . TRBJ1-4 TRBV9 .
TGTGCCAGCTCACCACTTCCAGGGGGATACACAGATACGCAGTATTTT CASSPLPGGYTDTQYF TRBD1 TRBJ2-3 TRBV18 .